Listed below are T cell receptor beta chains from one sample, sequenced in a study of cytomegalovirus exposure and HLA in healthy donors. Only in-frame clones appear in the TCRdb table, and some are missing; sequencing was by immunoSEQ multiplex PCR. The sample lists some 170,000 clones, approximately 76% seen once, with 1.2% to 1.5% in the top ten. The sample was PBMCs. The receptor set was obtained from a man in his 60s in good health and CMV-seronegative. Both conserved end residues are part of each CDR3. D genes are given only for firm matches. Some rows have no size entry. The others give once, few or many, or a class for an expanded clone.

clone size: few; D gene: TRBD1; J gene: TRBJ1-2; V gene: TRBV29-1; CDR3 DNA: TGCAGCGTGGGACAGCAGGGGGGCTACACCTTC; CDR3 protein: CSVGQQGGYTF
clone size: -; D gene: TRBD1; J gene: TRBJ2-7; V gene: TRBV9; CDR3 DNA: TGTGCCAGCAGCGGAGGGACAGGACATACCTACGAGCAGTACTTC; CDR3 protein: CASSGGTGHTYEQYF
clone size: -; D gene: TRBD2; J gene: TRBJ2-4; V gene: TRBV5-6; CDR3 DNA: TGTGCCAGCAGCTTGGTGGGTAGCGGGGGATCCCTTCAGTACTTC; CDR3 protein: CASSLVGSGGSLQYF
clone size: -; D gene: TRBD1; J gene: TRBJ2-5; V gene: TRBV19; CDR3 DNA: TGTGCCAGTAGTAGGACAGGGGTTCAAGAGACCCAGTACTTC; CDR3 protein: CASSRTGVQETQYF
clone size: -; D gene: -; J gene: TRBJ1-3; V gene: TRBV18; CDR3 DNA: TGTGCCAGCTCACCGATGGGCTCCTCTGGAAACACCATATATTTT; CDR3 protein: CASSPMGSSGNTIYF
clone size: -; D gene: -; J gene: TRBJ1-4; V gene: TRBV19; CDR3 DNA: TGTGCCAGTAGTCCCTTATCGGCGGGGCGTGAAAAACTGTTTTTT; CDR3 protein: CASSPLSAGREKLFF
clone size: -; D gene: -; J gene: TRBJ2-7; V gene: TRBV11-2; CDR3 DNA: TGTGCCAGCAGCTCGAGTCCAGGGTCCTACGAGCAGTACTTC; CDR3 protein: CASSSSPGSYEQYF
clone size: -; D gene: TRBD1; J gene: TRBJ2-1; V gene: TRBV6-1; CDR3 DNA: TGTGCCAGCAGCCCTTGGGGGCAGGGGGCAAATGAGCAGTTCTTC; CDR3 protein: CASSPWGQGANEQFF
clone size: -; D gene: TRBD1; J gene: TRBJ1-3; V gene: TRBV11-2; CDR3 DNA: TGTGCCAGCAGCTCACGACAGGGATCTGGAAACACCATATATTTT; CDR3 protein: CASSSRQGSGNTIYF
clone size: -; D gene: -; J gene: TRBJ2-1; V gene: TRBV28; CDR3 DNA: TGTGCCAGCAGCTCTGGGGCGGGGTTTTCCTACAATGAGCAGTTCTTC; CDR3 protein: CASSSGAGFSYNEQFF
clone size: -; D gene: -; J gene: TRBJ2-2; V gene: TRBV4-3; CDR3 DNA: TGCGCCAGCAGCCAATTCAAAGACTCAGGGTCCACCGGGGAGCTGTTTTTT; CDR3 protein: CASSQFKDSGSTGELFF
clone size: -; D gene: -; J gene: TRBJ2-3; V gene: TRBV2; CDR3 DNA: TGTGCCAGCAGTGAAGATCAGGGCTTTGATACGCAGTATTTT; CDR3 protein: CASSEDQGFDTQYF
clone size: once; D gene: TRBD2; J gene: TRBJ2-5; V gene: TRBV7-8; CDR3 DNA: TGTGCCAGCAGCACCCGCATCGGGGGGTGGGAGACCCAGTACTTC; CDR3 protein: CASSTRIGGWETQYF
clone size: -; D gene: TRBD1; J gene: TRBJ1-2; V gene: TRBV2; CDR3 DNA: TGTGCCAGCAGTGAATTACAGGGGGATAACGGCTACACCTTC; CDR3 protein: CASSELQGDNGYTF
clone size: -; D gene: TRBD1; J gene: TRBJ1-4; V gene: TRBV7-9; CDR3 DNA: TGTGCCAGCAGCTTAGATTACAGGGGGAATGAAAAACTGTTTTTT; CDR3 protein: CASSLDYRGNEKLFF
clone size: -; D gene: -; J gene: TRBJ1-5; V gene: TRBV19; CDR3 DNA: TGTGCCAGTAGTCGCGGAGGTGGGTACGGACAGCCCCAGCATTTT; CDR3 protein: CASSRGGGYGQPQHF
clone size: -; D gene: TRBD1; J gene: TRBJ1-4; V gene: TRBV5-5; CDR3 DNA: TGTGCCAGCAGTTGGACAGGGAGTGGTGAAAAACTGTTTTTT; CDR3 protein: CASSWTGSGEKLFF
clone size: -; D gene: -; J gene: TRBJ2-3; V gene: TRBV9; CDR3 DNA: TGTGCCAGCAGCGTAACCAGGGACACAGATACGCAGTATTTT; CDR3 protein: CASSVTRDTDTQYF
clone size: -; D gene: TRBD1; J gene: TRBJ2-7; V gene: TRBV2; CDR3 DNA: TGTGCCAGCAGGGGACAGGGTATCTCCTACGAGCAGTACTTC; CDR3 protein: CASRGQGISYEQYF
clone size: -; D gene: TRBD1; J gene: TRBJ2-1; V gene: TRBV5-1; CDR3 DNA: TGCGCCAGCAGCTTGGCCTTCAGGGGGCTCCAGAGCTCCTACAATGAGCAGTTCTTC; CDR3 protein: CASSLAFRGLQSSYNEQFF
clone size: -; D gene: -; J gene: TRBJ1-2; V gene: TRBV7-2; CDR3 DNA: TGTGCCAGCAGCCCCAGAGGGGGTGACTATGGCTACACCTTC; CDR3 protein: CASSPRGGDYGYTF
clone size: -; D gene: TRBD2; J gene: TRBJ2-1; V gene: TRBV6-6; CDR3 DNA: TGTGCCAGCAGTCTAGCGGGAGAATTGTACAATGAGCAGTTCTTC; CDR3 protein: CASSLAGELYNEQFF
clone size: -; D gene: -; J gene: TRBJ2-3; V gene: TRBV9; CDR3 DNA: TGTGCCAGCAGCACCCTAGGGGGGGAAGATACGCAGTATTTT; CDR3 protein: CASSTLGGEDTQYF
clone size: -; D gene: TRBD1; J gene: TRBJ2-7; V gene: TRBV6-5; CDR3 DNA: TGTGCCAGCAGTTACTTGACAGGGAGCTCCTACGAGCAGTACTTC; CDR3 protein: CASSYLTGSSYEQYF
clone size: -; D gene: -; J gene: TRBJ2-1; V gene: TRBV13; CDR3 DNA: TGTGCCAGCAGCTTAAAGAGGCTAGCGCCCTTCTCCTACAATGAGCAGTTCTTC; CDR3 protein: CASSLKRLAPFSYNEQFF
clone size: -; D gene: -; J gene: TRBJ1-1; V gene: TRBV28; CDR3 DNA: TGTGCCAGCAGAGTGGAGGACCCCAGCACTGAAGCTTTCTTT; CDR3 protein: CASRVEDPSTEAFF
clone size: few; D gene: TRBD2; J gene: TRBJ2-5; V gene: TRBV2; CDR3 DNA: TGTGCCAGCATGGCCCCCGGGACTAGCGGACAAGAGGCCCAGTACTTC; CDR3 protein: CASMAPGTSGQEAQYF
clone size: -; D gene: -; J gene: TRBJ1-1; V gene: TRBV19; CDR3 DNA: TGTGCCAGTAGTATGGTCGAGGGATCCACTGAAGCTTTCTTT; CDR3 protein: CASSMVEGSTEAFF
clone size: -; D gene: TRBD2; J gene: TRBJ2-5; V gene: TRBV5-1; CDR3 DNA: TGCGCCAGCAGCAAGGGACTATACCAAGAGACCCAGTACTTC; CDR3 protein: CASSKGLYQETQYF
clone size: -; D gene: TRBD2; J gene: TRBJ2-7; V gene: TRBV6-5; CDR3 DNA: TGTGCCAGCAGTTACTCTCTAGCGGGAGCCTACGAGCAGTACTTC; CDR3 protein: CASSYSLAGAYEQYF
clone size: -; D gene: TRBD2; J gene: TRBJ2-7; V gene: TRBV6-5; CDR3 DNA: TGTGCCAGCAGTTACTCTATCGGGACTAGCTACGGCGAGCAGTACTTC; CDR3 protein: CASSYSIGTSYGEQYF
clone size: -; D gene: TRBD2; J gene: TRBJ2-1; V gene: TRBV5-1; CDR3 DNA: TGCGCCAGCAGGCCACTCCTAGCGGGGGGACCCGAACTGTTCTTC; CDR3 protein: CASRPLLAGGPELFF
clone size: -; D gene: -; J gene: TRBJ2-4; V gene: TRBV10-1; CDR3 DNA: TGCGCCAGCAGTCTACAGGGATCCAAGAACATTCAGTACTTC; CDR3 protein: CASSLQGSKNIQYF
clone size: -; D gene: TRBD1; J gene: TRBJ1-1; V gene: TRBV19; CDR3 DNA: TGTGCCACCGAGGACAGGGGATTTAGGGACACTGAAGCTTTCTTT; CDR3 protein: CATEDRGFRDTEAFF
clone size: -; D gene: -; J gene: TRBJ1-1; V gene: TRBV19; CDR3 DNA: TGTGCCAGTAGTACCACGTTCGGAGGGAACACTGAAGCTTTCTTT; CDR3 protein: CASSTTFGGNTEAFF
clone size: -; D gene: -; J gene: TRBJ2-6; V gene: TRBV19; CDR3 DNA: TGTGCCAGTAGTACGATTACAGGGTATGGGGCCAACGTCCTGACTTTC; CDR3 protein: CASSTITGYGANVLTF
clone size: -; D gene: TRBD2; J gene: TRBJ2-3; V gene: TRBV4-3; CDR3 DNA: TGCGCCAGCAGCCAAGAGGGCGGGAGGGCCGGGGATACGCAGTATTTT; CDR3 protein: CASSQEGGRAGDTQYF
clone size: -; D gene: -; J gene: TRBJ2-6; V gene: TRBV11-3; CDR3 DNA: TGTGCCAGCAGCTTAGATAAGGGGGGGCACTCTGGGGCCAACGTCCTGACTTTC; CDR3 protein: CASSLDKGGHSGANVLTF
clone size: -; D gene: TRBD1; J gene: TRBJ2-7; V gene: TRBV10-3; CDR3 DNA: TGTGCCATCAGTGACTTGGACAGGGCAAACTCCTACGAGCAGTACTTC; CDR3 protein: CAISDLDRANSYEQYF
clone size: -; D gene: -; J gene: TRBJ2-2; V gene: TRBV7-9; CDR3 DNA: TGTGCCAGCAGCTTACAGGGGCTCGGGGAGCTGTTTTTT; CDR3 protein: CASSLQGLGELFF
clone size: once; D gene: -; J gene: TRBJ2-7; V gene: TRBV28; CDR3 DNA: TGTGCCAGCAGTTTTACCAGGGCGGTCGGGCAGTACTTC; CDR3 protein: CASSFTRAVGQYF
clone size: once; D gene: TRBD1; J gene: TRBJ2-7; V gene: TRBV6-5; CDR3 DNA: TGTGCCAGCAGTTACGCTGGGGGGACAGGGGACGAGCAGTACTTC; CDR3 protein: CASSYAGGTGDEQYF
clone size: few; D gene: TRBD1; J gene: TRBJ1-4; V gene: TRBV6-5; CDR3 DNA: TGTGCCAGCTCGACCCCGGGGACAGGGGATGAAAAACTGTTTTTT; CDR3 protein: CASSTPGTGDEKLFF